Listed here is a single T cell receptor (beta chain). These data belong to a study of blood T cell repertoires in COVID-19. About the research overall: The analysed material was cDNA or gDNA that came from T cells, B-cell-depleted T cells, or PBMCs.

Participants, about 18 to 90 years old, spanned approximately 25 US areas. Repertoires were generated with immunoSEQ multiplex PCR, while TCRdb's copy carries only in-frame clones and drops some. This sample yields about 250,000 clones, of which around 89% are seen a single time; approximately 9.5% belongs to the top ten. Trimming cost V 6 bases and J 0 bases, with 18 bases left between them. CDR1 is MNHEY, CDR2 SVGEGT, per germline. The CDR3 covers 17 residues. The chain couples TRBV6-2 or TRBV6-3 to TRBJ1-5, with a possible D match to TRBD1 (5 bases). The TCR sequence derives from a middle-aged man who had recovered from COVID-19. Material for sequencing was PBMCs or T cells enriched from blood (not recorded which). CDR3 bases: TGTGCCAGCAGCTATACCGACGGGGGGTATAGCAATCAGCCCCAGCATTTT. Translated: CASSYTDGGYSNQPQHF.